This is a list of T cell receptor beta chains from one sample in a study of beta chain features in type 1 diabetes. Only in-frame clones appear in the TCRdb table, and some are missing; sequencing was by immunoSEQ multiplex PCR. The sample has 400,000 to 600,000 clones, approximately 28% seen once. Sequencing was carried out using naive CD4+ T cells from blood. Receptor source: a man between 18 and 35 years old in good health. Each CDR3 is given with its conserved first and last residue. A D gene is named only where the DNA matches it firmly. Clone size, where shown, is once, few, many, or a class for clones that have expanded.

d_call	clone_size	v_call	j_call	cdr3_nt	cdr3_aa
TRBD2	.	TRBV7-3	TRBJ2-5	TGTGCCAGCAGCCCTTCGGGAGGAGAAGAGACCCAGTACTTC	CASSPSGGEETQYF
.	few	TRBV29-1	TRBJ1-5	TGCAGCGTTAAGGGGGGAAGCAATCAGCCCCAGCATTTT	CSVKGGSNQPQHF
.	.	TRBV5-1	TRBJ2-3	TGCGCCAGCAGCCCAGGAGAGGTCACAGATACGCAGTATTTT	CASSPGEVTDTQYF
.	few	TRBV4-3	TRBJ2-7	TGCGCCAGCAGCCAACGCGACCTGAGCGAGCAGTACTTC	CASSQRDLSEQYF
.	.	TRBV25-1	TRBJ2-1	TGTGCCAGCAGTGAGGGGAATGAGCAGTTCTTC	CASSEGNEQFF
.	.	TRBV30	TRBJ2-3	TGTGCCTGGAGCGGCGGTTTCAGGGAAAATACGCAGTATTTT	CAWSGGFRENTQYF
.	.	TRBV4-3	TRBJ2-1	TGCGCCAGCAGCCAAGAATTCGGCTCGGGTGAGCAGTTCTTC	CASSQEFGSGEQFF
.	few	TRBV30	TRBJ1-5	TGTGCCTGGAGTGTTTATGATCAGCCCCAGCATTTT	CAWSVYDQPQHF
TRBD2	.	TRBV28	TRBJ2-1	TGTGCCAGTTCGACTAGCGGAATCTCCTACAATGAGCAGTTCTTC	CASSTSGISYNEQFF
TRBD2	.	TRBV30	TRBJ2-5	TGTGCCTGGAGGAAGCCCACTAGCGGGAGTAAGGAGACCCAGTACTTC	CAWRKPTSGSKETQYF
.	.	TRBV7-2	TRBJ1-1	TGTGCCAGCAGCTTAATGTGGGTGAACACTGAAGCTTTCTTT	CASSLMWVNTEAFF
TRBD1	.	TRBV5-1	TRBJ2-7	TGCGCCAGCAGCTTACCGGACAGGAAGGTCTACGAGCAGTACTTC	CASSLPDRKVYEQYF
TRBD2	.	TRBV11-3	TRBJ2-1	TGTGCCAGCAGTGTAGCGGGAGACCACAATGAGCAGTTCTTC	CASSVAGDHNEQFF
.	.	TRBV30	TRBJ2-4	TGTGCCTGGAGCCCCACCCAGCGGGTGGGAAACATTCAGTACTTC	CAWSPTQRVGNIQYF
.	once	TRBV9	TRBJ2-1	TGTGCCAGCAGCGCAGGGAGCTCCTACAATGAGCAGTTCTTC	CASSAGSSYNEQFF
TRBD2	few	TRBV4-1	TRBJ2-3	TGCGCCAGCAGCCCAGCGTATAGCGGGAGGGCGACAGATACGCAGTATTTT	CASSPAYSGRATDTQYF
.	.	TRBV30	TRBJ2-1	TGTGCCTGGAGTGTCGCAGCGCGGGGATACAATGAGCAGTTCTTC	CAWSVAARGYNEQFF
.	.	TRBV9	TRBJ2-7	TGTGCCAGCAGCCCCCCTGATAGCGTCTACGAGCAGTACTTC	CASSPPDSVYEQYF
.	.	TRBV5-6	TRBJ2-6	TGTGCCAGCAGCCCCCTGGCGTCTGGCTGGGCCAACGTCCTGACTTTC	CASSPLASGWANVLTF
TRBD1	.	TRBV10-3	TRBJ2-5	TGTGCCATCAGTGAGACGACCGGGACAGGGGGCTCGGGACAAGAGACCCAGTACTTC	CAISETTGTGGSGQETQYF
.	few	TRBV30	TRBJ2-7	TGTGCCTGGAGTATGGGTCCGCCCTACGAGCAGTACTTC	CAWSMGPPYEQYF
.	.	TRBV9	TRBJ1-3	TGTGCCAGCAGCGTAGACGGTAACTCTGGAAACACCATATATTTT	CASSVDGNSGNTIYF
TRBD2	few	TRBV6-6	TRBJ2-1	TGTGCCAGCAGTCCCCCGGGACTAGAGGAGCAGTTCTTC	CASSPPGLEEQFF
.	few	TRBV28	TRBJ2-1	TGTGCCAGCAGTTTATCAAGCGAGCAGTTCTTC	CASSLSSEQFF
TRBD2	.	TRBV2	TRBJ2-1	TGTGCCACCGAGCGGGAGAAGGGCAATGAGCAGTTCTTC	CATEREKGNEQFF
TRBD1	few	TRBV7-6	TRBJ2-7	TGTGCCAGCAGCTTAGGCGGGACAGGGTCCTACGAGCAGTACTTC	CASSLGGTGSYEQYF
.	few	TRBV9	TRBJ2-3	TGTGCCAGCAGCGTAGGACAAGATACGCAGTATTTT	CASSVGQDTQYF
.	few	TRBV14	TRBJ2-5	TGTGCCAGCAGCCAAGCATCGGAGACCCAGTACTTC	CASSQASETQYF
.	.	TRBV10-3	TRBJ2-7	TGTGCCATCAGGGGGATCGGCTCCTACGAGCAGTACTTC	CAIRGIGSYEQYF
.	few	TRBV2	TRBJ2-2	TGTGCCAGCAGTGACCGGGACAAGCAGGCCGGGGAGCTGTTTTTT	CASSDRDKQAGELFF
TRBD2	.	TRBV7-2	TRBJ2-7	TGTGCCAGCAGCTTCGGACTAGGAACCTACGAGCAGTACTTC	CASSFGLGTYEQYF
.	.	TRBV11-2	TRBJ2-3	TGTGCCAGCAGCTTAATCGGGTCAGGAACGGATACGCAGTATTTT	CASSLIGSGTDTQYF
TRBD2	few	TRBV5-4	TRBJ2-3	TGTGCCAGCAGCTTGGGACTAGCCCCCACAGATACGCAGTATTTT	CASSLGLAPTDTQYF
.	.	TRBV19	TRBJ2-5	TGTGCCAGTAGTATTGTTTTATCGGAGACCCAGTACTTC	CASSIVLSETQYF
.	.	TRBV14	TRBJ2-5	TGTGCCAGCAGCCAAGATTTTGGGACCCAGTACTTC	CASSQDFGTQYF
.	.	TRBV9	TRBJ2-5	TGTGCCAGCAGCGAAGGGACCTCGGGGGCCCAGTACTTC	CASSEGTSGAQYF
.	few	TRBV29-1	TRBJ2-1	TGCAGCGTCGGGAAGGGGGGGAGCTCCTACAATGAGCAGTTCTTC	CSVGKGGSSYNEQFF